The 14 T cell receptor beta chains reported below all come from one sample, sequenced in a study of cytomegalovirus exposure and HLA in healthy donors. Primers: 60 Vbeta forward and 13 Jbeta reverse. The protocol was immunoSEQ multiplex PCR, while the TCRdb copy is restricted to in-frame clones and leaves out a portion. The sample contains about 97,000 clones, approximately 85% of which appear only once. The sequenced material came from PBMCs. Source of these receptors: a man aged 40-49 years in good health and CMV-seropositive.

This clone was counted a single time. V gene TRBV2 combines with J gene TRBJ1-1, with D possibly TRBD1 on 5 matching bases. CDR3 length: 14 amino acids. In germline, CDR1 is SNHLY, CDR2 FYNNEI. Trimming shortened V by 6 bases and J by 4 bases, and 15 bases separated the two germline ends. The CDR3 nucleotides read TGTGCCAGCAGGGATTTTGGGGCATCCACTGAAGCTTTCTTT. Amino acid sequence: CASRDFGASTEAFF.

The chain joins TRBV28 to TRBJ2-7; D possibly corresponds to TRBD2 (5 bases). Germline CDR1 MDHEN, CDR2 SYDVKM. CDR3 length: 10 residues. The DNA for the CDR3 is TGTGCAGTAAGCGGCTACGAGCAGTACTTC. It encodes CAVSGYEQYF.

The rearrangement joins TRBV18 to TRBJ1-2; 9 bases are shared with TRBD1. In germline, CDR1 is KGHSH, CDR2 LQKENI. This CDR3 is 15 amino acids long. V was clipped by 3 bases and J by 4 bases; unmatched bases: 6. The CDR3 DNA sequence: TGTGCCAGCTCACCGGCGGGACAGGGTTCCTATGGCTACACCTTC. Translating it yields CASSPAGQGSYGYTF.

Only a few counts were recorded for this clone. At one of its ends the junction is not consistent with the germline gene, which may arise from a read error. The chain combines TRBV10-2 with TRBJ2-3; D is undetermined. Germline V CDR1 and CDR2: WSHSY, SAAADI. The CDR3 totals 11 residues. CDR3 region: CASSESEERNF. CDR3 nucleotides: TGCGCCAGCAGTGAGTCCGAGGAGAGGAATTTT.

This chain uses TRBV5-5 with TRBJ1-5, with 11 bases lining up with TRBD1. Germline assignment: CDR1 SGHKS and CDR2 YYEKEE (reference sequence). This CDR3 is built from 15 residues. The junction had 5 bases not matched to a gene; V was cut back by 4 bases and J by 5 bases. DNA of the CDR3: TGTGCCAGCAGCCGGGACAGGGGGGACGATCAGCCCCAGCATTTT. Its protein product is CASSRDRGDDQPQHF.

The rearrangement joins TRBV28 to TRBJ2-3, with 7 positions matching TRBD1. Unmatched junction bases numbered 11, after V lost 4 bases and J lost 4 bases. Germline CDR1 reads MDHEN; CDR2 reads SYDVKM. The CDR3 contains 16 residues. The CDR3 DNA sequence: TGTGCCAGCAGTTACCCCGACAGGGCCCGGCCAGATACGCAGTATTTT. As protein: CASSYPDRARPDTQYF.

J is TRBJ1-5 and V is TRBV25-1; TRBD1 matches 7 bases. Germline loops: CDR1 MGHDK, CDR2 SYGVNS. Germline trimming cut 5 bases from V and 7 bases from J; bases unmatched to any gene: 11. CDR3 length equals 15 residues. The CDR3 DNA reads TGTGCCAGCAGTCCAGGGGGACGGGGCTTCCAGCCCCAGCATTTT. Encoded protein: CASSPGGRGFQPQHF.

V is TRBV9 and J is TRBJ2-1, with D possibly TRBD2 on 7 matching bases. The CDR3 spans 16 residues. Germline V gives CDR1 SGDLS, CDR2 YYNGEE. V was pared by 3 bases and J by 4 bases, with 17 bases between. CDR3 protein: CASSGAAGAPYNEQFF. Written as DNA, the CDR3 is TGTGCCAGCAGCGGGGCGGCGGGGGCGCCGTACAATGAGCAGTTCTTC.

J is TRBJ1-1 and V is TRBV6-4; D might be TRBD1 (5 bases). Germline CDR1 and CDR2: MRHNA and SNTAGT. The V and J ends lost 7 bases and 4 bases respectively, with 16 bases between them. The CDR3 loop spans 14 amino acids. This CDR3 is CASTREGWATEAFF. The CDR3 bases are TGTGCCAGCACCAGGGAGGGCTGGGCCACTGAAGCTTTCTTT.

V gene TRBV18 combines with J gene TRBJ1-1, with D possibly TRBD1 on 6 matching bases. Germline CDR1 and CDR2: KGHSH and LQKENI. The V end lost 0 bases, the J end lost 4 bases, and 18 bases lay between the germline ends. The CDR3 is 17 amino acids. The DNA of the CDR3 is TGTGCCAGCTCACCACCGATGGGGGGGCGCGCGGGCACTGAAGCTTTCTTT. As protein: CASSPPMGGRAGTEAFF.

The table lists this clone with a few counts. This chain's CDR3 is CSVEAGGGLAGKKVSNEQFF. The CDR3 bases are TGCAGCGTTGAAGCGGGGGGAGGACTAGCGGGCAAGAAAGTATCCAATGAGCAGTTCTTC. This chain connects TRBV29-1 to TRBJ2-1, with 11 positions matching TRBD2. The CDR3 runs 20 residues. Germline V gene lookup returns CDR1 SQVTM and CDR2 ANQGSEA. With 1 base clipped from V and 6 bases from J, the junction kept 20 bases outside the gene matches.

The rearrangement uses TRBV5-1 and TRBJ1-6, with D possibly being TRBD1 (5 bases). CDR3 size: 15 residues. Germline V gene data show CDR1 as SGHRS and CDR2 as YFSETQ. The V end was cut by 0 bases, the J end by 5 bases, with 9 bases between. CDR3 residues: CASSLGDWNNSPLHF. DNA of the CDR3: TGCGCCAGCAGCTTGGGGGACTGGAATAATTCACCCCTCCACTTT.

The chain couples TRBV4-2 to TRBJ1-6; 7 nucleotides match TRBD1. CDR1 LGHNA and CDR2 YNFKEQ come from the germline V gene. The CDR3 consists of 16 residues. The junction had 4 bases not matched to a gene; V was cut back by 0 bases and J by 5 bases. CDR3 in DNA: TGTGCCAGCAGCCAAGAGTGGGACAGCCATAATTCACCCCTCCACTTT. This codes for CASSQEWDSHNSPLHF.

This rearrangement joins TRBV5-4 to TRBJ2-7; 7 bases are shared with TRBD1. V gave up 4 bases and J gave up 2 bases; unmatched junction bases: 6. The CDR3 is 14 residues long. CDR1 and CDR2 from the germline V gene are SGHNT and YYREEE (reference sequence). This chain's CDR3 is CASSLTGRAYEQYF. The DNA for the CDR3 is TGTGCCAGCAGCCTGACAGGGAGAGCCTACGAGCAGTACTTC.